This TCR beta chain was sequenced during a study of regulatory T cells in long-lasting Graves disease. Combining iRepertoire HTBI primers with Arm-PCR of CDR3 regions, the authors built TCR beta libraries. TCRdb re-derived calls from the multiplex PCR reads in MiXCR, one entry per CDR3 protein. The table includes 350,000 to 450,000 distinct CDR3 sequences, approximately 10% detected once. Time point: newly diagnosed GD, antithyroid drugs for less than 3 months. PBMCs were the source of the RNA used for TCR sequencing. Those enrolled as patients came out of an endocrinology department in Xi'an, China. This sample also belongs to another study, concerning T cells in Graves' hyperthyroidism and ophthalmopathy. As that study records: HTBI primers were used for first-round RT-PCR of the TCR CDR3.

The sequencing here drew on peripheral blood mononuclear cells (PBMCs), taken at new diagnosis, from a patient treated with antithyroid drugs. This clonotype was obtained from a young woman with Graves disease.

Written as DNA, the CDR3 is TGTGCCATCAGTGCGGGGACCTTTGGCGAGCAGTACTTC. It encodes CAISAGTFGEQYF. V and J are TRBV10-3 and TRBJ2-7; D is possibly TRBD1 or TRBD2 (5 bases each). This CDR3 region has 13 residues. Germline V gene data show CDR1 as ENHRY and CDR2 as SYGVKD. Between the trimmed V and J ends, which lost 4 bases and 6 bases, there was a span of 13 bases.